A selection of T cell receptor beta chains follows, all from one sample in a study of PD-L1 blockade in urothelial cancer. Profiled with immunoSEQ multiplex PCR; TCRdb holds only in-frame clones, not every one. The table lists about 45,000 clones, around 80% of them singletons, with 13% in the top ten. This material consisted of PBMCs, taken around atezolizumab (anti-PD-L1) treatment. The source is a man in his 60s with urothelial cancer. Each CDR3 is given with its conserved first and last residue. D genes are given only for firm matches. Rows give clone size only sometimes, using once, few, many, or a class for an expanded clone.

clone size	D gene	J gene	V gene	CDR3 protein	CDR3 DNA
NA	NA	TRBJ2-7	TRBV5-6	CASSLPRGYEQYF	TGTGCCAGCAGCTTGCCCAGGGGATACGAGCAGTACTTC
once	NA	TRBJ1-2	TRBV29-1	CSVEQRNYGYTF	TGCAGCGTTGAACAGCGAAACTATGGCTACACCTTC
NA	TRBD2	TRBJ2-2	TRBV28	CASSLLTGTSAKNTGELFF	TGTGCCAGCAGTTTGCTTACCGGGACTAGCGCCAAGAACACCGGGGAGCTGTTTTTT
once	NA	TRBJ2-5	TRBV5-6	CASSPGTRGQETQYF	TGTGCCAGCAGCCCAGGGACCAGGGGACAAGAGACCCAGTACTTC
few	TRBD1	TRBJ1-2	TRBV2	CASSVRGDGYTF	TGTGCCAGCAGTGTCAGGGGGGATGGCTACACCTTC
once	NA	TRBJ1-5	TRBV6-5	CASSYPGQWQPQHF	TGTGCCAGCAGTTACCCCGGACAATGGCAGCCCCAGCATTTT
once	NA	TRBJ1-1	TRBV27	CASSSQGVTEAFF	TGTGCCAGCAGTTCACAGGGTGTCACTGAAGCTTTCTTT
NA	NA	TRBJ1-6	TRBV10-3	CAISESADRAEYNSPLHF	TGTGCCATCAGTGAGTCGGCGGACAGAGCAGAGTATAATTCACCCCTCCACTTT
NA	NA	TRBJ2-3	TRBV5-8	CASSSSIPQQYF	TGTGCCAGCAGTTCGTCTATCCCCCAGCAGTATTTT
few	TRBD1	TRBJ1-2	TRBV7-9	CASSLLGTGAYGYTF	TGTGCCAGCAGCTTACTTGGGACAGGGGCCTATGGCTACACCTTC